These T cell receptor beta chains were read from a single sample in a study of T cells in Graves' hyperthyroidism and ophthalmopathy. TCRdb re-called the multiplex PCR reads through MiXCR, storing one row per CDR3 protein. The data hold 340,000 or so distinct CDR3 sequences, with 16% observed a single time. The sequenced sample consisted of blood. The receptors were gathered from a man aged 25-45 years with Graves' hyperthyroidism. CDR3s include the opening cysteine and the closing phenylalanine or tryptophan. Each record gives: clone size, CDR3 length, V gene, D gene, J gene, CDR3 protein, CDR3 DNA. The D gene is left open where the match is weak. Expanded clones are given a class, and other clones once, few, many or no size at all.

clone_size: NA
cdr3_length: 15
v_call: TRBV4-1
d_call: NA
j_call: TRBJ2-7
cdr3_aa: CASSQDHGSFYEQYF
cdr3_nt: TGCGCCAGCAGCCAAGATCATGGTTCTTTCTACGAGCAGTACTTC

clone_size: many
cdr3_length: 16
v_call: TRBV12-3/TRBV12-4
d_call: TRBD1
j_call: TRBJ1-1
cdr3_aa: CASSPRQGAMNTEAFF
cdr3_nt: TGTGCCAGCAGTCCACGACAGGGGGCTATGAACACTGAAGCTTTCTTT

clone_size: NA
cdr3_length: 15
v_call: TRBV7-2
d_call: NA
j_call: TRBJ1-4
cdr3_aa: CASSLARGIGEKLFF
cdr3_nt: TGTGCCAGCAGCTTAGCGCGGGGGATCGGGGAAAAACTGTTTTTT

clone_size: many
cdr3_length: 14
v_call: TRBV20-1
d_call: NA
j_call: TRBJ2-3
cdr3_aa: CSASVGSASDTQYF
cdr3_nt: TGCAGTGCTAGTGTAGGGAGTGCCTCAGATACGCAGTATTTT

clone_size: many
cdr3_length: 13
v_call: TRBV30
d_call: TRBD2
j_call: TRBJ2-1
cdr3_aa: CAWSRGLAGEQFF
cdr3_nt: TGTGCCTGGAGTCGCGGACTAGCCGGTGAGCAGTTCTTC

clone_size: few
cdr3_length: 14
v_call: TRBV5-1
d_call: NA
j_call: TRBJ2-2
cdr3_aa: CASSILEGAGELFF
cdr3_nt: TGCGCCAGCAGTATCTTGGAGGGGGCCGGGGAGCTGTTTTTT

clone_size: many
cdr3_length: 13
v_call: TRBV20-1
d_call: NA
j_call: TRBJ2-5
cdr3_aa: CSADALGLETQYF
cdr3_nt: TGCAGTGCTGACGCCCTCGGGCTAGAGACCCAGTACTTC

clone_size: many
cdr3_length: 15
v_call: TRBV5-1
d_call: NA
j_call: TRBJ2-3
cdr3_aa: CASSLEGRGTDTQYF
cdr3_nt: TGCGCCAGCAGCTTGGAAGGGAGAGGCACAGATACGCAGTATTTT

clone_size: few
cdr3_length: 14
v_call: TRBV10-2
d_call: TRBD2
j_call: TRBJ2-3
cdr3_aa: CASSSGISTDTQYF
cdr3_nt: TGCGCCAGCAGTAGCGGGATCAGCACAGATACGCAGTATTTT

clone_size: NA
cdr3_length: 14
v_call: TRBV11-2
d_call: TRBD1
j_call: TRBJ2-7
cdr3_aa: CASSQGQGTHEQYF
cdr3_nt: TGTGCCAGCAGCCAAGGACAGGGGACCCACGAGCAGTACTTC

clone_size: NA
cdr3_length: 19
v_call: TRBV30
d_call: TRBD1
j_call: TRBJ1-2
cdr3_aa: CAWSGGHYSTGIFFYGYTF
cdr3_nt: TGTGCCTGGAGTGGGGGGCACTATTCGACAGGGATTTTTTTCTATGGCTACACCTTC

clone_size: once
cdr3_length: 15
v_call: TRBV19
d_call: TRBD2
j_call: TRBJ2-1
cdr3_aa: CASSMGLAGGPAQFF
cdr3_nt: TGTGCCAGTAGTATGGGACTAGCGGGAGGACCTGCGCAGTTCTTC

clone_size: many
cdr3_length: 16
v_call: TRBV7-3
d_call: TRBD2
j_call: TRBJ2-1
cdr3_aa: CASSRSSGMLYNEQFF
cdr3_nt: TGTGCCAGCAGCCGATCTAGCGGGATGCTTTACAATGAGCAGTTCTTC

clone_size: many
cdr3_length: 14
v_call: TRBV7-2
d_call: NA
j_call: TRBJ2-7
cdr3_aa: CASSSSQGWDEQYF
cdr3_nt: TGTGCCAGCAGCTCCTCCCAAGGGTGGGACGAGCAGTACTTC

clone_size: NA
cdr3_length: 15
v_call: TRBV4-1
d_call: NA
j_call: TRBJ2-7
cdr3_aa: CASSQAGGLSYEQYF
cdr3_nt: TGCGCCAGCAGCCAAGCTGGGGGTTTATCCTACGAGCAGTACTTC

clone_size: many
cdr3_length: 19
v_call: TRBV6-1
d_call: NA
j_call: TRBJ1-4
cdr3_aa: CASSETPLGGTGTNEKLFF
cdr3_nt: TGTGCCAGCAGTGAAACCCCGCTAGGGGGTACGGGAACTAATGAAAAACTGTTTTTT

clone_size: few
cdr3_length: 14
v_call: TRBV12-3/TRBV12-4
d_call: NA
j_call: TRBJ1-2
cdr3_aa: CASIRGAGSSGYTF
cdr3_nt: TGTGCCAGCATCCGAGGGGCAGGGAGTTCTGGCTACACCTTC

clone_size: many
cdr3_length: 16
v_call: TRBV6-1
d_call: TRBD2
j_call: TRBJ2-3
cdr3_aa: CASSYMAGGSTDTQYF
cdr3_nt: TGTGCCAGCAGTTACATGGCGGGAGGGTCCACAGATACGCAGTATTTT

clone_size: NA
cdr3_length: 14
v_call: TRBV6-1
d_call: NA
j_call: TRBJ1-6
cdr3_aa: CASSESVLYSPLHF
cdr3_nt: TGTGCCAGCAGTGAATCAGTTTTGTATTCACCCCTCCACTTT

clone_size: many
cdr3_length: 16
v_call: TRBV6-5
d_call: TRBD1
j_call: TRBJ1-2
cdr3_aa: CASSYYPDRGPGGYTF
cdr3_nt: TGTGCCAGCAGTTACTACCCGGACAGGGGGCCGGGTGGCTACACCTTC

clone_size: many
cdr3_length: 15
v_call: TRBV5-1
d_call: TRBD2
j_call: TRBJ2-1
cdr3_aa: CASSLGEGGWDEQFF
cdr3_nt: TGCGCCAGCAGCTTGGGCGAGGGAGGGTGGGATGAGCAGTTCTTC

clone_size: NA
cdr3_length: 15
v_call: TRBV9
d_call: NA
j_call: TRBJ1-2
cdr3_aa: CASSPVVGGYYGYTF
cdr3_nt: TGTGCCAGCAGCCCGGTAGTAGGAGGATACTATGGCTACACCTTC

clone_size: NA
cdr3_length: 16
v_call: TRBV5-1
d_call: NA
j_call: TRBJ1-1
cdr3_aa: CASSLVLGMKDTEAFF
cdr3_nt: TGCGCCAGCAGCTTGGTTTTGGGGATGAAGGACACTGAAGCTTTCTTT

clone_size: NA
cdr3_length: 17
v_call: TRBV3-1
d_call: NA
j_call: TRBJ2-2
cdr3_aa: CASSPLGSYTGAGELFF
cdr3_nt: TGTGCCAGCAGCCCCCTGGGGAGTTATACGGGCGCCGGGGAGCTGTTTTTT

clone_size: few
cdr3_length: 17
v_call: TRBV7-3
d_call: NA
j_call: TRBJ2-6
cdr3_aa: CASTDRVWDSGANVLTF
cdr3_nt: TGTGCCAGCACCGACCGAGTTTGGGACTCTGGGGCCAACGTCCTGACTTTC

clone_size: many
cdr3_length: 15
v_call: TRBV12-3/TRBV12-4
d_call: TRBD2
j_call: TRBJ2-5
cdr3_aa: CASSSLSGSSETQYF
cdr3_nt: TGTGCCAGCAGTTCCCTTAGCGGGAGCTCAGAGACCCAGTACTTC

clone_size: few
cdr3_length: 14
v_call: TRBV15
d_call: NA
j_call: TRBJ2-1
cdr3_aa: CATGPFRGHNEQFF
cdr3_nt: TGTGCCACCGGCCCCTTCAGGGGACACAATGAGCAGTTCTTC

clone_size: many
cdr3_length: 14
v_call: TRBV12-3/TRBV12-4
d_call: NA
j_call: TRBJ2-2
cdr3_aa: CASSPFAMPGELFF
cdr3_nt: TGTGCCAGCAGTCCCTTCGCGATGCCGGGGGAGCTGTTTTTT

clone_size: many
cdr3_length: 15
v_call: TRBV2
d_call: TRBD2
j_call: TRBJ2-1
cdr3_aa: CANGTSGVWYNEQFF
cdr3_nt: TGTGCCAACGGGACTAGCGGGGTATGGTACAATGAGCAGTTCTTC

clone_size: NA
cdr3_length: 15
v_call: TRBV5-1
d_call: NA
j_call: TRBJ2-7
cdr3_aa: CASSWNSAGAYEQYF
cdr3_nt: TGCGCCAGCAGCTGGAACTCGGCGGGGGCATACGAGCAGTACTTC

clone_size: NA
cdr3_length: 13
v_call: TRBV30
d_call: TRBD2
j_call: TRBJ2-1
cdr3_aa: CAWRSGRQNEQFF
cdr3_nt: TGTGCCTGGAGAAGCGGGAGGCAAAATGAGCAGTTCTTC

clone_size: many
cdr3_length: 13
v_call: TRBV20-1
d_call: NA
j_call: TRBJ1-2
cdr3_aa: CSARLPWAEGYTF
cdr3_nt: TGCAGTGCTAGATTGCCGTGGGCAGAAGGCTACACCTTC

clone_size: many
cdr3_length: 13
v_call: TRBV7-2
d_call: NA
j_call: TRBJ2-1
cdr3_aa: CASSFVPNNEQFF
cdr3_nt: TGTGCCAGCAGCTTTGTACCAAACAATGAGCAGTTCTTC

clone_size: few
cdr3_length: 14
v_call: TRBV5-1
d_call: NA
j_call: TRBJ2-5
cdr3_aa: CASSSHPGVETQYF
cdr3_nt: TGCGCCAGCAGCTCCCACCCGGGGGTGGAGACCCAGTACTTC

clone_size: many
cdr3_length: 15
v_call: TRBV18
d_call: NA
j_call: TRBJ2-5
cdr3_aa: CASSPQGGAEETQYF
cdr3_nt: TGTGCCAGCTCACCGCAGGGGGGGGCTGAAGAGACCCAGTACTTC

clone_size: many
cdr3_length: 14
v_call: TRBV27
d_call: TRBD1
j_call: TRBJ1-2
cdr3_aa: CASSVRQGHYGYTF
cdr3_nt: TGTGCCAGCAGTGTAAGACAGGGGCACTATGGCTACACCTTC

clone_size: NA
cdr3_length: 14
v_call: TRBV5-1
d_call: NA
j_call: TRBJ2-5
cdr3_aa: CASSLLPGVETQYF
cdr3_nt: TGCGCCAGCAGCTTATTACCGGGAGTAGAGACCCAGTACTTC

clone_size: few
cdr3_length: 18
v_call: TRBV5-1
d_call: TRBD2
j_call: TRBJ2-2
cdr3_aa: CASSHPASGRLGTGELFF
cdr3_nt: TGCGCCAGCAGCCACCCGGCTAGCGGGAGACTAGGCACCGGGGAGCTGTTTTTT

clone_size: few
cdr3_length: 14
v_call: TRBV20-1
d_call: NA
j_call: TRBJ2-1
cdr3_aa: CSAPTSLAYNEQFF
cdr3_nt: TGCAGTGCTCCCACGAGTCTAGCATACAATGAGCAGTTCTTC

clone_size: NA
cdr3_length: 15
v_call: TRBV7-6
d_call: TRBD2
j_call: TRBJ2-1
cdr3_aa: CASSLVGRPTETQFF
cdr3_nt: TGTGCCAGCAGCTTAGTCGGGAGGCCAACAGAGACCCAGTTCTTC

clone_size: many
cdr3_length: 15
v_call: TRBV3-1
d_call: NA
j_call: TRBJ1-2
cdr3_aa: CASSQTDGSNYGYTF
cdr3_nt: TGTGCCAGCAGCCAAACTGACGGTTCAAACTATGGCTACACCTTC

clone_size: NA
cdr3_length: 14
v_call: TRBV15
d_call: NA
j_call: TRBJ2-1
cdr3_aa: CATRGVFGVNEQFF
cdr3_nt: TGTGCCACCAGGGGAGTGTTCGGGGTCAATGAGCAGTTCTTC

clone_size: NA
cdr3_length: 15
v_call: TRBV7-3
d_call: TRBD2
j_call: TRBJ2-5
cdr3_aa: CASSRLAGGRETQYF
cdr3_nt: TGTGCCAGCAGCCGACTAGCGGGAGGGCGGGAGACCCAGTACTTC

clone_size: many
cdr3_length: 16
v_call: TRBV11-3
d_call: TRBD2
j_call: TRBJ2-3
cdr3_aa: CASSSGLATSTDTQYF
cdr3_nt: TGTGCCAGCAGCTCGGGACTAGCGACATCCACAGATACGCAGTATTTT

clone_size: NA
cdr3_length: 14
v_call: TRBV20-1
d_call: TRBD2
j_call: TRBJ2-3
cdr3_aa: CSASLAGDVDTQYF
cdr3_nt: TGCAGTGCTAGCTTAGCGGGAGACGTAGATACGCAGTATTTT

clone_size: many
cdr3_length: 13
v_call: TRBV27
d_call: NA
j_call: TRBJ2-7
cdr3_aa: CAPFRLKLYEQYF
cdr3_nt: TGTGCCCCCTTCCGGCTAAAACTCTACGAGCAGTACTTC

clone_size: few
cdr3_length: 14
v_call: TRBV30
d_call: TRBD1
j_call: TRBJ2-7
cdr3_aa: CAWSAGTGDNEQYF
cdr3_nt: TGTGCCTGGAGTGCAGGGACAGGGGACAACGAGCAGTACTTC

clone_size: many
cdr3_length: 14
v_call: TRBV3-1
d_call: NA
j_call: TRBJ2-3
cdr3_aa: CASSQAALRGTQYF
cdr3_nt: TGTGCCAGCAGCCAAGCTGCCCTGAGGGGTACGCAGTATTTT

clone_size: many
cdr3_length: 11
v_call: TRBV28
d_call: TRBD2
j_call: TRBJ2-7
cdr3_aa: CASGTSYEQYF
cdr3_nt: TGTGCCAGCGGGACTAGCTACGAGCAGTACTTC

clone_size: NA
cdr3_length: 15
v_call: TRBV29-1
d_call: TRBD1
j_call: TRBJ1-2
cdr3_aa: CSVDLPLDRKYGYTF
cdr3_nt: TGCAGCGTTGATTTACCTTTGGACAGGAAATATGGCTACACCTTC

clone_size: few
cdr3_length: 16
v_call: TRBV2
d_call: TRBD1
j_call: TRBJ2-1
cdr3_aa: CASSVPRTGTYNEQFF
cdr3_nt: TGTGCCAGCAGTGTTCCTAGGACAGGGACATACAATGAGCAGTTCTTC

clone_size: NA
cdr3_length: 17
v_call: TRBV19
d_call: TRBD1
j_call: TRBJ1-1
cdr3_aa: CASSFATGTGMNTEAFF
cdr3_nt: TGTGCCAGTAGTTTCGCCACCGGGACAGGAATGAACACTGAAGCTTTCTTT

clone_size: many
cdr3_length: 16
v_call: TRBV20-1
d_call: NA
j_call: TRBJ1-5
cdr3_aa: CSARAGGVDGNQPQHF
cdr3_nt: TGCAGTGCTAGGGCGGGGGGAGTGGACGGCAATCAGCCCCAGCATTTT

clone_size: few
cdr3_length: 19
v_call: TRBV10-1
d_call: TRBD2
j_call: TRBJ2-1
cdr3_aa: CASSGNLPGLAGGPNEQFF
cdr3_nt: TGCGCCAGCAGTGGCAATTTACCGGGACTAGCGGGAGGGCCCAATGAGCAGTTCTTC

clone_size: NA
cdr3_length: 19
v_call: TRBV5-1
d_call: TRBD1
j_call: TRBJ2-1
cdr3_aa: CASSFTSAVGLRGTGEQFF
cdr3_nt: TGCGCCAGCTCCTTCACATCGGCCGTGGGGCTCAGGGGGACCGGTGAGCAGTTCTTC

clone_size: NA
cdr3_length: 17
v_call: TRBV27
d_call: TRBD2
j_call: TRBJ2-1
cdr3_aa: CASSSITGTSAYNEQFF
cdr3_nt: TGTGCCAGCAGTTCAATCACCGGGACTAGCGCTTACAATGAGCAGTTCTTC

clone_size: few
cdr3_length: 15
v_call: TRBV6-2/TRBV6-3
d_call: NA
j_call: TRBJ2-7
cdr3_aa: CASSLRDSSSYEQYF
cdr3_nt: TGTGCCAGCAGCCTAAGGGACTCAAGCTCCTACGAGCAGTACTTC